The 27 T cell receptor beta chains presented below share a single source sample, sequenced in a study of blood T cell repertoires in COVID-19. The method was immunoSEQ multiplex PCR; TCRdb's version includes in-frame clones alone and lacks a portion of them. The sample has some 140,000 clones, roughly 83% seen once. What was sequenced was peripheral blood. The receptors shown here come from a woman aged 60 to 75 with COVID-19, enrolled during active disease.

The chain joins TRBV3-1 (or the pseudogene TRBV3-2) to TRBJ2-7; 11 nucleotides line up with TRBD2. Trimming at V came to 4 bases and at J to 7 bases, leaving 9 bases not matched to a gene. The CDR3 totals 15 residues. CDR1 LGHDT and CDR2 YNNKEL come from the germline V gene (reference sequence). CDR3 DNA: TGTGCCAGCAGCCCGATTAGCGGGAGGGCCGGGGAGCAGTACTTC. Residues: CASSPISGRAGEQYF.

This clone showed up just a few times. V usage is TRBV6-6 and J usage is TRBJ1-1; no clear D. Per the germline V gene, CDR1 is MNHNY and CDR2 is SVGAGI (reference sequence). The CDR3 is made up of 16 amino acids. V was cut by 4 bases and J by 0 bases, with 15 bases left in between. CDR3 protein: CASSFPPMALNTEAFF. Here the CDR3 DNA reads TGTGCCAGCAGTTTCCCTCCGATGGCATTGAACACTGAAGCTTTCTTT.

The gene calls are TRBV25-1 and TRBJ1-5; weak D call: TRBD1 (6 bases). From germline, CDR1 is MGHDK and CDR2 SYGVNS. V shed 3 bases and J shed 1 base, with 19 bases lying between them. This CDR3 has 18 amino acids. CDR3 in amino acids: CASSDPTGREESNQPQHF. The CDR3 DNA follows: TGTGCCAGCAGTGATCCGACAGGACGAGAGGAGAGCAATCAGCCCCAGCATTTT.

The chain links TRBV9 to TRBJ2-5; TRBD1 matches 8 bases. Germline CDR1 and CDR2: SGDLS and YYNGEE. This CDR3 is built from 15 residues. Unmatched junction bases numbered 2, after V lost 0 bases and J lost 1 base. The CDR3 bases are TGTGCCAGCAGCGTAGGGGACAGGCTCCAAGAGACCCAGTACTTC. Protein sequence: CASSVGDRLQETQYF.

The J gene is TRBJ1-5, the V gene TRBV5-1, with 7 nucleotides matching TRBD1. V dropped 0 bases and J dropped 7; count of bases not matched to a gene: 4. Germline loops: CDR1 SGHRS, CDR2 YFSETQ. The CDR3 runs 14 residues. This chain's CDR3 is CASSLEGGRQPQHF. The CDR3 DNA reads as TGCGCCAGCAGCTTGGAAGGGGGCAGGCAGCCCCAGCATTTT. Full variable domain (missing parts from reference TRBV5-1 and TRBJ1-5): KAGVTQTPRYLIKTRGQQVTLSCSPISGHRSVSWYQQTPGQGLQFLFEYFSETQRNKGNFPGRFSGRQFSNSRSEMNVSTLELGDSALYLCASSLEGGRQPQHFGDGTRLSIL.

The CDR3: CSVSTGVAFF. In DNA, the CDR3 is TGCAGCGTATCGACAGGGGTTGCTTTCTTT. The genes are TRBV29-1 and TRBJ1-1; TRBD1 aligns across 8 bases. J lost 11 bases, V lost 6 bases, and 5 bases had no gene match. CDR3 length: 10 amino acids. Germline values: CDR1 SQVTM, CDR2 ANQGSEA. The variable domain in full, completed from reference TRBV29-1 and TRBJ1-1, reads SAVISQKPSRDICQRGTSLTIQCQVDSQVTMMFWYRQQPGQSLTLIATANQGSEATYESGFVIDKFPISRPNLTFSTLTVSNMSPEDSSIYLCSVSTGVAFFGQGTRLTVV.

The CDR3 bases are TGCAGCGTGGGGAACGGGGACTACGAGCAGTACTTC. Protein product: CSVGNGDYEQYF. The chain carries TRBV29-1 and TRBJ2-7; tentative D call: TRBD2 (5 bases). Trimming removed 6 bases from V and 3 bases from J, with 12 bases in between. The CDR3 contains 12 residues. Germline-derived CDR1 and CDR2 are SQVTM and ANQGSEA.

V and J are TRBV12-5 and TRBJ1-5; TRBD1 agrees at 8 bases. Unmatched junction bases numbered 10, after V lost 5 bases and J lost 4 bases. This CDR3 is 16 amino acids long. The germline V gene has CDR1 LGHNT and CDR2 FRNRAP. The CDR3 loop is CASGPPGTGVNQPQHF. The CDR3 nucleotides are TGTGCTAGTGGTCCCCCCGGGACAGGCGTAAATCAGCCCCAGCATTTT.

The rearrangement joins TRBV18 to TRBJ1-2, with D maybe TRBD1 (6 bases). The CDR3 spans 13 residues. Germline V CDR1 and CDR2: KGHSH, LQKENI. The V end was cut by 4 bases, the J end by 5 bases, with 11 bases between. CDR3 nucleotide sequence: TGTGCCAGCTCACAGCGACAGGATTATGGCTACACCTTC. Protein sequence: CASSQRQDYGYTF.

The V gene is TRBV19, the J gene TRBJ1-1, with 7 nucleotides matching TRBD1. This CDR3 comprises 14 residues. Looked up from germline, CDR1 is LNHDA and CDR2 is SQIVND (reference sequence). J was trimmed by 6 bases and V by 5 bases; bases with no gene match: 9. The CDR3 sequence is CASSPAQGFAEAFF. CDR3 bases: TGTGCCAGTAGTCCCGCACAGGGGTTTGCTGAAGCTTTCTTT.

The CDR3 bases are TGTGCCAGTAGTTACAGGGGGATGGACACTGAAGCTTTCTTT. Translated, it gives CASSYRGMDTEAFF. The rearrangement joins TRBV19 to TRBJ1-1, with 8 bases lining up with TRBD1. Germline assignment: CDR1 LNHDA and CDR2 SQIVND (reference sequence). This CDR3 contains 14 residues. Unmatched junction bases numbered 5, after V lost 5 bases and J lost 3 bases.

This clone was picked up many times. The chain couples TRBV11-2 to TRBJ2-3; D gene unclear. This CDR3 contains 13 residues. Trimming shortened V by 5 bases and J by 0 bases, and 6 bases separated the two germline ends. Germline CDR1 is SGHAT and CDR2 is FQNNGV. CDR3 DNA sequence: TGTGCCAGCAGCACTGCTAGCACAGATACGCAGTATTTT. Translating gives CASSTASTDTQYF. Combining the CDR3 with reference TRBV11-2 and TRBJ2-3 gives the whole variable domain EAGVAQSPRYKIIEKRQSVAFWCNPISGHATLYWYQQILGQGPKLLIQFQNNGVVDDSQLPKDRFSAERLKGVDSTLKIQPAKLEDSAVYLCASSTASTDTQYFGPGTRLTVL.

The chain couples TRBV5-6 to TRBJ2-4; perhaps TRBD2 as D (5 bases). The germline V gene encodes CDR1 SGHDT and CDR2 YYEEEE. V lost 0 bases and J lost 2, with 12 bases in between. The CDR3 covers 16 residues. CDR3 protein: CASSLVVDSTKNIQYF. In nucleotides, the CDR3 is TGTGCCAGCAGCTTGGTAGTGGACTCAACCAAAAACATTCAGTACTTC.

The V gene is TRBV29-1, the J gene TRBJ1-2; TRBD1 matches 7 bases. The CDR3 extends over 13 amino acids. V gave up 4 bases and J gave up 8 bases; unmatched junction bases: 10. From germline, CDR1 is SQVTM and CDR2 ANQGSEA. The CDR3 nucleotides are TGCAGCGTTGGAAGCGGTGCCAGGGGGGGCTACACCTTC. Encoded protein: CSVGSGARGGYTF.

This clone appeared a single time. The chain uses TRBV5-1 and TRBJ2-1, with D possibly matching TRBD2 (6 bases). V lost 0 bases and J 7 bases, leaving 17 bases between the germline ends. Per the germline V gene, CDR1 is SGHRS and CDR2 is YFSETQ. The CDR3 is 16 amino acids. For the CDR3, the DNA is TGCGCCAGCAGCTTGGCCGCGGGGCAGGGTCGTAATGAGCAGTTCTTC. Its protein product is CASSLAAGQGRNEQFF.

This chain links TRBV30 with TRBJ1-1; D is unclear. CDR1 GTSNPN and CDR2 SVGIG come from the germline V gene (reference sequence). V lost 2 bases to trimming and J lost 6 bases, with 13 bases between them. CDR3 length equals 13 residues. The CDR3 DNA reads TGTGCCTGGAGTCTGATCCTGGGCGCTGAAGCTTTCTTT. Amino acids: CAWSLILGAEAFF.

The rearrangement joins TRBV6-1 to TRBJ1-5; D is ambiguous. Germline V gene lookup returns CDR1 MNHNS and CDR2 SASEGT. This CDR3 region has 14 residues. V lost 2 bases to trimming and J lost 4 bases, with 9 bases between them. CDR3 in DNA: TGTGCCAGCAGTGAACTACGGGGAAATCAGCCCCAGCATTTT. Translated: CASSELRGNQPQHF.

The gene calls are TRBV20-1 and TRBJ2-3; a weak D match, TRBD2 (6 bases). This CDR3 spans 15 amino acids. The V end lost 3 bases, the J end lost 0 bases, and 13 bases lay between the germline ends. Germline CDR1 reads DFQATT; CDR2 reads SNEGSKA (reference sequence). This chain's CDR3 is CSASRLVTSTDTQYF. CDR3 DNA sequence: TGCAGTGCTAGTCGACTAGTTACTAGCACAGATACGCAGTATTTT.

The CDR3 nucleotides are TGTGCCAGCAGCTTAAGGCTCCTAGGAGCGGCGAACACCGGGGAGCTGTTTTTT. It is translated as CASSLRLLGAANTGELFF. The chain joins TRBV7-8 to TRBJ2-2; D perhaps matches TRBD2 (5 bases). In germline, CDR1 is SGHVS, CDR2 FQNEAQ. This CDR3 region has 18 residues. Trimming stripped 2 bases from V and 0 bases from J, with 16 bases between.

The rearrangement uses TRBV3-1 (or the pseudogene TRBV3-2) and TRBJ1-4; 8 positions agree with TRBD1. The CDR3 runs 16 residues. Per the germline V gene, CDR1 is LGHDT and CDR2 is YNNKEL (reference sequence). After removal of 2 bases from V and 5 bases from J, the junction contained 7 bases not matched to a gene. For the CDR3, the DNA is TGTGCCAGCAGCCAACTAGGGACAGGAGTCAATGAAAAACTGTTTTTT. Amino acids: CASSQLGTGVNEKLFF.

The V gene is TRBV18, the J gene TRBJ1-1, with TRBD1 as a possible D gene (5 bases). The CDR3 covers 15 residues. V was cut by 0 bases and J by 0 bases, with 8 bases left in between. The germline V gene encodes CDR1 KGHSH and CDR2 LQKENI. The CDR3 region has the DNA TGTGCCAGCTCACCACCAAGACAGATGAACACTGAAGCTTTCTTT. Amino acids: CASSPPRQMNTEAFF.

The chain combines TRBV5-6 with TRBJ1-3; 8 bases fit TRBD1. There are 15 residues in the CDR3. Germline V gene lookup returns CDR1 SGHDT and CDR2 YYEEEE. V lost 2 bases and J lost 4; bases outside the gene matches: 5. The CDR3 DNA reads TGTGCCAGCAGCTTACAGGGGGTGGAAGGAAACACCATATATTTT. Amino acids: CASSLQGVEGNTIYF.

The CDR3 loop is CASGEGARNTEAFF. CDR3 nucleotide sequence: TGTGCCAGCGGAGAGGGGGCGCGGAACACTGAAGCTTTCTTT. The rearrangement uses TRBV6-5 and TRBJ1-1; 7 bases line up with TRBD1. This CDR3 is built from 14 residues. After removal of 8 bases from V and 1 base from J, the junction contained 7 bases not matched to a gene. Germline V gene data show CDR1 as MNHEY and CDR2 as SVGAGI.

V gene TRBV7-9 combines with J gene TRBJ1-2, with D hard to call. Germline assignment: CDR1 SEHNR and CDR2 FQNEAQ (reference sequence). This CDR3 comprises 11 residues. V lost 2 bases, J lost 13 bases, and 11 bases lay in between. This CDR3 reads CASSLTAASTF. The CDR3, as DNA: TGTGCCAGCAGCTTAACAGCGGCAAGCACCTTC.

The chain carries TRBV2 and TRBJ1-5; 7 bases map to TRBD1. Germline V gene data show CDR1 as SNHLY and CDR2 as FYNNEI. The CDR3 has 13 amino acids. V lost 7 bases to trimming and J lost 6 bases; unmatched junction nucleotides: 6. The CDR3 sequence: CASKDRDIQPQHF. For the CDR3, the DNA is TGTGCCAGCAAAGACAGGGATATTCAGCCCCAGCATTTT.

The gene calls are TRBV11-3 and TRBJ2-1; TRBD1 aligns across 8 bases. The CDR3 has 14 amino acids. Germline assignment: CDR1 SGHNT and CDR2 YENEEA. V was clipped by 5 bases and J by 4 bases; unmatched bases: 4. The CDR3 sequence is CASSPGQGYNEQFF. In DNA, the CDR3 is TGTGCCAGCAGCCCCGGACAGGGATACAATGAGCAGTTCTTC.

CDR3 residues: CASLRTSGTTGELFF. CDR3 sequence (DNA): TGTGCCAGCCTGAGGACTAGCGGGACCACCGGGGAGCTGTTTTTT. This chain links TRBV2 with TRBJ2-2, with 12 bases that match TRBD2. Germline CDR1 is SNHLY and CDR2 is FYNNEI. V was pared by 8 bases and J by 4 bases, with 5 bases of the junction left unmatched. This CDR3 is 15 amino acids long.